This paragraph reports one T cell receptor beta chain. The sample comes from a study of T cell repertoires in cytomegalovirus infection. V lost 1 base, J lost 0 bases, and 7 bases lay in between. Germline lookup yields CDR1 MGHRA and CDR2 YSYEKL. This CDR3 region has 16 residues. TCRdb re-derived calls from the reads in MiXCR, one entry per CDR3 protein. The data show a few hundred thousand distinct CDR3 sequences, about 23% seen once. This sequence joins TRBV4-1 and TRBJ1-6, with unresolved D. This TCR came from a human donor in good health (CMV status not recorded). Some clones in this sample may be carry-over from other donors' samples. Material for sequencing was CD8+ T cells from PBMCs. CDR3: CASSQVPSSYNSPLHF. CDR3 sequence (DNA): TGCGCCAGCAGCCAAGTGCCGAGCTCCTATAATTCACCCCTCCACTTT.